Listed below are T cell receptor beta chains from one sample, sequenced in a study of T cell changes during pregnancy in multiple sclerosis. Data came from immunoSEQ multiplex PCR; TCRdb stores just in-frame clones and leaves some out. The table records about 55,000 clones, around 93% of them present only once. Specimen: CD8+ T cells from peripheral blood mononuclear cells, collected in the second trimester of pregnancy. These receptor sequences come from a female donor with multiple sclerosis, enrolled in a pregnancy study. Each CDR3 is given with its conserved first and last residue. The order of the fields is clone size, J gene, CDR3 length, D gene, V gene, CDR3 protein, CDR3 DNA. The D gene is left open where the match is weak. The size of a clone is reported for some rows only, either as once, few or many, or as a class for expanded clones.

- | TRBJ2-1 | 14 | TRBD2 | TRBV10-2 | CASKGLAARGEQFF | TGCGCCAGCAAAGGACTAGCGGCCCGAGGGGAGCAGTTCTTC
- | TRBJ1-2 | 16 | - | TRBV5-4 | CASSRPDRVALWGYTF | TGTGCCAGCAGCCGACCCGATAGAGTAGCTCTTTGGGGCTACACCTTC
- | TRBJ1-2 | 14 | - | TRBV9 | CASSVGAYGEGYTF | TGTGCCAGCAGCGTAGGAGCCTACGGAGAAGGCTACACCTTC
- | TRBJ2-3 | 15 | - | TRBV28 | CASSFEGGSTDTQYF | TGTGCCAGCAGTTTTGAGGGCGGGAGCACAGATACGCAGTATTTT
- | TRBJ2-7 | 12 | - | TRBV29-1 | CSVEQGPYEQYF | TGCAGCGTTGAACAGGGGCCCTACGAGCAGTACTTC
- | TRBJ2-7 | 15 | - | TRBV28 | CASSAYRDSLYEQYF | TGTGCCAGCAGTGCCTATCGGGACTCCCTCTACGAGCAGTACTTC
- | TRBJ2-7 | 14 | - | TRBV28 | CASSLGGSHYEQYF | TGTGCCAGCAGTTTAGGGGGGTCTCACTACGAGCAGTACTTC
- | TRBJ2-5 | 13 | - | TRBV7-3 | CASSLGPPETQYF | TGTGCCAGCAGCTTAGGGCCCCCAGAGACCCAGTACTTC
- | TRBJ2-7 | 15 | TRBD1 | TRBV4-1 | CASSQEDRDIYEQYF | TGCGCCAGCAGCCAAGAGGACAGGGATATCTACGAGCAGTACTTC
- | TRBJ2-1 | 15 | - | TRBV7-2 | CASSLIGTAYNEQFF | TGTGCCAGCAGCTTAATTGGGACTGCCTACAATGAGCAGTTCTTC
- | TRBJ1-5 | 13 | - | TRBV28 | CASSTPGNQPQHF | TGTGCCAGCAGTACCCCAGGGAATCAGCCCCAGCATTTT
- | TRBJ1-2 | 14 | - | TRBV27 | CASKFRASGNGYTF | TGTGCCAGCAAATTCAGGGCCTCTGGGAATGGCTACACCTTC
- | TRBJ2-1 | 16 | TRBD2 | TRBV4-3 | CASSLESGGLYNEQFF | TGCGCCAGCAGCCTGGAAAGCGGGGGGCTATACAATGAGCAGTTCTTC
once | TRBJ1-1 | 15 | - | TRBV18 | CASSPEGTGTAEAFF | TGTGCCAGCTCACCAGAGGGAACAGGGACCGCTGAAGCTTTCTTT
- | TRBJ2-7 | 14 | TRBD2 | TRBV19 | CASSYGGSPYEQYF | TGTGCCAGTAGTTATGGCGGGAGTCCCTACGAGCAGTACTTC
- | TRBJ2-3 | 15 | TRBD2 | TRBV7-6 | CASSSSPSGGDTQYF | TGTGCCAGCAGCTCGTCCCCCAGCGGGGGGGATACGCAGTATTTT
- | TRBJ2-7 | 14 | TRBD1 | TRBV27 | CASSHGTGGYEQYF | TGTGCCAGCAGTCACGGGACAGGGGGCTACGAGCAGTACTTC